What follows describes a single T cell receptor (beta chain). V shed 2 bases and J 2 bases; nucleotides not matched to a gene: 8. The CDR3 totals 18 residues. The V gene's germline CDR1 is LGHNA and CDR2 YSLEER. In the original workflow: Estimated nucleated cell counts came from reference gene primer amplification. Measured with immunoSEQ multiplex PCR; TCRdb has only the in-frame clones, and not every one. Clone size and the V and J calls come from that table; the DNA yielded D and trimming. The data show 250,000 to 300,000 clones, roughly nine tenths seen once. Those who participated ranged in age from roughly 18 to 89 years and resided in 20 to 25 US areas. This specimen comes from a study of blood T cell repertoires in COVID-19. In the study overall: Acute and convalescent COVID-19 samples came from the United States, Italy and Spain.

This clonotype was obtained from a human donor in a cohort exposed to, infected with or recovered from COVID-19 (not recorded which). The donor label of this sample is uncertain. V usage is TRBV4-3 and J usage is TRBJ2-6, with 8 bases that match TRBD2. The sample comprised PBMCs or T cells enriched from blood (not recorded which). The DNA of the CDR3 is TGCGCCAGCAGCCAATGGGTCGGGGGGGGCGCTGGGGCCAACGTCCTGACTTTC. Translating it yields CASSQWVGGGAGANVLTF.